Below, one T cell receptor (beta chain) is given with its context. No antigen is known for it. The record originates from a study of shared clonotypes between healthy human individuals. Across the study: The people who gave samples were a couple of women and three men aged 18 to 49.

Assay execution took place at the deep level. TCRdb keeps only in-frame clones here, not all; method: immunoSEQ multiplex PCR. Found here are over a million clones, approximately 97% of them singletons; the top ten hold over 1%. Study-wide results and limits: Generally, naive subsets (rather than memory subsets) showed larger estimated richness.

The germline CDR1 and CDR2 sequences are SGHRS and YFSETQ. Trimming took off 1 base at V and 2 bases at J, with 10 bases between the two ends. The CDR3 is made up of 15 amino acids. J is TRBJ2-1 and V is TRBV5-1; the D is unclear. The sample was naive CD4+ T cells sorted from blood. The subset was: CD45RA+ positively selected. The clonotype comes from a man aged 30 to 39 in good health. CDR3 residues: CASSLTLGTYNEQFF. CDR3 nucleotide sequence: TGCGCCAGCAGCTTGACCCTCGGCACCTACAATGAGCAGTTCTTC.